This passage covers 13 T cell receptor beta chains from one sample sequenced in a study of T-cell memory formation after mild COVID-19. Each CDR3 protein gets one entry after TCRdb re-called the 5' RACE reads with MiXCR. The repertoire includes 250,000 to 400,000 distinct CDR3 sequences, approximately 15% of them detected once, and roughly 21% sits in the top ten. Sequenced: PBMCs or a T cell subset sorted from them (not recorded which). Source of these receptors: a young man who had mild COVID-19 (a few samples of this study predate the infection). Cell type and time point are not known.

This clonotype was picked up a small number of times. The J gene is TRBJ2-5, the V gene TRBV18; tentative D call: TRBD2 (5 bases). In germline, CDR1 is KGHSH, CDR2 LQKENI. The V and J ends lost 2 bases and 1 base respectively, with 14 bases between them. The CDR3 contains 16 residues. The CDR3 sequence: CASSPLEDSIQETQYF. The CDR3 DNA reads as TGTGCCAGCTCACCATTGGAGGACTCCATCCAAGAGACCCAGTACTTC.

This clonotype showed up just a few times. V usage is TRBV7-2 and J usage is TRBJ2-3; D is unclear. Trimming took 6 bases from V and 4 from J, leaving 20 bases between them. The CDR3 contains 16 residues. Per the germline V gene, CDR1 is SGHTA and CDR2 is FQGNSA. CDR3 sequence reads: CASRTSLVASADTQYF. The CDR3 coding sequence is TGTGCCAGCAGGACCTCATTAGTGGCATCGGCAGATACGCAGTATTTT. The full variable domain, in which reference TRBV7-2 and TRBJ2-3 provide the parts outside the CDR3, is GAGVSQSPSNKVTEKGKDVELRCDPISGHTALYWYRQSLGQGLEFLIYFQGNSAPDKSGLPSDRFSAERTGGSVSTLTIQRTQQEDSAVYLCASRTSLVASADTQYFGPGTRLTVL.

This clonotype came up many times. V is TRBV5-6 and J is TRBJ2-5, with D possibly matching TRBD2 (6 bases). Germline CDR1 and CDR2: SGHDT and YYEEEE. The V end was cut by 4 bases, the J end by 4 bases, with 11 bases between. The CDR3 contains 13 residues. The CDR3 loop is CASSHAGTETQYF. As DNA, the CDR3 is TGTGCCAGCAGCCATGCGGGAACAGAGACCCAGTACTTC.

The chain recombines TRBV5-1 with TRBJ1-6, with D possibly matching TRBD1 (5 bases). Per the germline V gene, CDR1 is SGHRS and CDR2 is YFSETQ. The CDR3 runs 15 residues. The V and J ends lost 0 bases and 9 bases respectively, with 13 bases between them. The DNA for the CDR3 is TGCGCCAGCAGCTTGGATCCCCCAGGGCGTTCACCCCTCCACTTT. Protein product: CASSLDPPGRSPLHF.

This chain uses TRBV20-1 with TRBJ2-1; possible D gene TRBD1, 6 bases. Per germline, CDR1 DFQATT and CDR2 SNEGSKA (reference sequence). CDR3 length equals 12 residues. V lost 4 bases and J lost 5, with 9 bases in between. Written as DNA, the CDR3 is TGCAGTGCTAACAGGGAACACAATGAGCAGTTCTTC. Its translation: CSANREHNEQFF.

The chain links TRBV4-1 to TRBJ2-7; possibly TRBD2 for D (5 bases). V was trimmed by 3 bases and J by 4 bases, leaving 13 bases between them. CDR3 size: 14 residues. CDR1 MGHRA and CDR2 YSYEKL come from the germline V gene. Written as DNA, the CDR3 is TGCGCCAGCAGCCAGGGGAGAGGTGCTTACGAGCAGTACTTC. Protein: CASSQGRGAYEQYF.

This clonotype turned up a few times. This sequence joins TRBV7-2 and TRBJ2-2; D unclear. Germline CDR1 SGHTA, CDR2 FQGNSA. V lost 1 base and J lost 5, with 11 bases in between. This CDR3 region has 15 residues. CDR3 sequence reads: CASSLVEWDTGELFF. The CDR3 DNA is TGTGCCAGCAGCTTAGTCGAGTGGGATACCGGGGAGCTGTTTTTT.

This clonotype was counted between two and nine times. The chain couples TRBV20-1 to TRBJ2-1, with 8 bases lining up with TRBD1. V shed 0 bases, J shed 4 bases, and the junction held 11 bases outside the gene matches. Per the germline V gene, CDR1 is DFQATT and CDR2 is SNEGSKA (reference sequence). The CDR3 has 17 amino acids. CDR3 amino acids: CSARDRTGITFYNEQFF. CDR3 in DNA: TGCAGTGCTAGAGATAGGACAGGGATTACGTTTTACAATGAGCAGTTCTTC.

This clonotype has only a few counts. The rearrangement uses TRBV3-1 and TRBJ2-1; 11 bases align to TRBD2. The CDR3 has 14 residues. Germline trimming cut 4 bases from V and 15 bases from J; bases unmatched to any gene: 11. The germline CDR1 and CDR2 sequences are LGHDT and YNNKEL (reference sequence). CDR3 nucleotide sequence: TGTGCCAGCAGCCCATCCCTAGCGGGGGGTCGGGTGTTCTTC. Translating gives CASSPSLAGGRVFF.

With respect to this clonotype: The conserved final phenylalanine or tryptophan is absent from the CDR3, which likely points to a read error. The limits of the CDR3 on the DNA are not certain, so only TCRdb's listed CDR3 is given. V gene TRBV15 combines with J gene TRBJ1-5. Germline values: CDR1 LNHNV, CDR2 YYDKDF (reference sequence). The CDR3 spans 8 residues, counting both ends. This chain's CDR3 is CATTGPNL.

The CDR3 DNA is TGTGCCAGCAGCCCGAGGGTCAGGGGAGAGCAGTACGTC. This sequence encodes CASSPRVRGEQYV. The gene calls are TRBV12-3 or TRBV12-4 and TRBJ2-7; TRBD1 might be the D (6 bases). Trimming pared 6 bases from V and 7 bases from J, leaving 16 bases between. The CDR3 totals 13 residues.

This CDR3 is CSARDLGNEQFF. CDR3 DNA: TGCAGTGCTAGAGATCTGGGAAATGAGCAGTTCTTC. The gene calls are TRBV20-1 and TRBJ2-1; D uncertain. This CDR3 comprises 12 residues. The germline V and J ends were trimmed by 0 bases and 7 bases, with 7 bases remaining between them. The germline V gene has CDR1 DFQATT and CDR2 SNEGSKA (reference sequence).

V usage is TRBV7-8 and J usage is TRBJ1-5; 10 bases agree with TRBD1. Looked up from germline, CDR1 is SGHVS and CDR2 is FQNEAQ. The V and J ends lost 5 bases and 7 bases, in that order; junction bases with no gene match: 8. The CDR3 totals 15 residues. Written as DNA, the CDR3 is TGTGCCAGCAGCCCGGGACAGGGGCTGGGACAGCCCCAGCATTTT. This codes for CASSPGQGLGQPQHF.